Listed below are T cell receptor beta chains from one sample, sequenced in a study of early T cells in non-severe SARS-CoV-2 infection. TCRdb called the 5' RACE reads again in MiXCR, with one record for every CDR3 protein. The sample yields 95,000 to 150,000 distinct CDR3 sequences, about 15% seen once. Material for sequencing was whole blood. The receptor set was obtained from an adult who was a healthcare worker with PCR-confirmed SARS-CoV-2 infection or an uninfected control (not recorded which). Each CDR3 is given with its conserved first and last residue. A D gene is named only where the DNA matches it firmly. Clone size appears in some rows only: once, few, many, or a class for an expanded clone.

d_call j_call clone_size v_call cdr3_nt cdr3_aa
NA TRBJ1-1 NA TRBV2 TGTGCCAGCAGTGGAGGACAGACCGATGAAGCTTTCTTT CASSGGQTDEAFF
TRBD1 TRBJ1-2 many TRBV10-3 TGTGCCATCAGTGGGGGACAGAACCACAACTATGGCTACACCTTC CAISGGQNHNYGYTF
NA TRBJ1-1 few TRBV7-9 TGTGCCAGCAGCTTAGTAACGCTTGAAGCTTTCTTT CASSLVTLEAFF
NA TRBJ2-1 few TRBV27 TGTGCCAGCAGTTTAGGGTTAACCCCTTGGGATGAGCAGTTCTTC CASSLGLTPWDEQFF
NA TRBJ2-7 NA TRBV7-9 TGTGCCAGCAGCATCTCTAACTACGAGCAGTACTTC CASSISNYEQYF
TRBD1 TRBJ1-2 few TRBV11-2 TGTGCCAGCAGTTCCGACAGGGGACGAGGCTACACCTTC CASSSDRGRGYTF
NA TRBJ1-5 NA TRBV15 TGTGCCACCAGCAGAGGACAGGTAGGAGGCAATCAGCCCCAGCATTTT CATSRGQVGGNQPQHF
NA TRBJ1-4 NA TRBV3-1 TGTGCCACCGGGTCTGGGAAACTGTTTTTT CATGSGKLFF
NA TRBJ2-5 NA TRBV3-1 TGTGCCAGCAGCCAAATGCAGGGGCAAGAGACCCAGTACTTC CASSQMQGQETQYF
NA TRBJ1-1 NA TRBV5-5 TGTGCCAGCAGCTTGGACTTCAACACTGAAGCTTTCTTT CASSLDFNTEAFF
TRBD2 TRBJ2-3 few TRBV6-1 TGTGCCAGCAGTTCTAGCGGGAACACAGATACGCAGTATTTT CASSSSGNTDTQYF
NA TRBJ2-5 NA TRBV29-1 TGCAGCGTGGGGGACGCGGGACAAGAGACCCAGTACTTC CSVGDAGQETQYF
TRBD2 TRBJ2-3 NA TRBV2 TGTGCCAGCACCCTTTTAGCGGGGGCTATTGCAGATACGCAGTATTTT CASTLLAGAIADTQYF
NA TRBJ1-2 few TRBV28 TGTGCCAGCAGGGGTTCGGGGCCTTATGGCTACACCTTC CASRGSGPYGYTF
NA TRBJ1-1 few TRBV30 TGTGCCTGGACTCCTCTTATGGGCACTGAAGCTTTCTTT CAWTPLMGTEAFF
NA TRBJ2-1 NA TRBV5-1 TGCGCCAGCAGCCCCCGAGGAGACCCCCATTCCGGTGAGCAGTTCTTC CASSPRGDPHSGEQFF
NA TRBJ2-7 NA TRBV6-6 TGTGCCAGCAGCGACCGCTACCTCTACGAGCAGTACTTC CASSDRYLYEQYF
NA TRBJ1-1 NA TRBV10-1 TGCGCCAGCAGTAAGGACGGTGAAGCTTTCTTT CASSKDGEAFF
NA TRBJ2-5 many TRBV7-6 TGTGCCAGCAGCCCCTTCAACAGGGCTAGGCAAGAGACCCAGTACTTC CASSPFNRARQETQYF
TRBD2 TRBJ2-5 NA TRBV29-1 TGCAGCGTCTCTCCCGGCGGGGGGACACAAGAGACCCAGTACTTC CSVSPGGGTQETQYF
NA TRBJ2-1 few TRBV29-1 TGCAGCGTTGGAGTGGGTCTTTCCTACAATGAGCAGTTCTTC CSVGVGLSYNEQFF
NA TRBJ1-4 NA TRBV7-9 TGTGCCAGCAAAAAAGGGCAGCTTAATGAAAAACTGTTTTTT CASKKGQLNEKLFF
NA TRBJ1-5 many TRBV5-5 TGTGCCAGCAGCTTGGAGAACGGGCCCCAGCATTTT CASSLENGPQHF
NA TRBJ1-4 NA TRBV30 TGTGCCTGGAGTTGGAGGGAGGGGGAAAAACTGTTTTTT CAWSWREGEKLFF
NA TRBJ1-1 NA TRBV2 TGTGCCAGCAGTGAGGAGACATTTGGGACTGAAGCTTTCTTT CASSEETFGTEAFF
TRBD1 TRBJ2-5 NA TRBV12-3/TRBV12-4 TGTGCCAGCAGCCGGGGACAGACACAAGAGACCCAGTACTTC CASSRGQTQETQYF
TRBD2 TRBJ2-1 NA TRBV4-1 TGCGCCAGCAGCCAGCCCACTAGCGGCCCCTACAATGAGCAGTTCTTC CASSQPTSGPYNEQFF
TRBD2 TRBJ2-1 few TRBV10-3 TGTGCCATCAGGGAACTAGCGGCAAACAATGAGCAGTTCTTC CAIRELAANNEQFF
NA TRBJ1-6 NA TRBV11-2 TGTGCCAGCGCAACAGGGTTGGATTCACCCCTCCACTTT CASATGLDSPLHF
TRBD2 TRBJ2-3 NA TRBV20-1 TGCAGTGCTAGGCCCCGAGTTTTTCGGGGGGAGGGCATAGATACGCAGTATTTT CSARPRVFRGEGIDTQYF
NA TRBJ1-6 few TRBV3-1 TGTGCCAGCAGCCAGGGCCGGGACCTTAATTCACCCCTCCACTTT CASSQGRDLNSPLHF
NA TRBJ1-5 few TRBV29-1 TGCAGCCCCTGGGGTAGGGGGTGGAATCAGCCCCAGCATTTT CSPWGRGWNQPQHF
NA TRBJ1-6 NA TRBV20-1 TGCAGTGCTAGAGATGGGGCCGACAGCTCCTATAATTCACCCCTCCACTTT CSARDGADSSYNSPLHF
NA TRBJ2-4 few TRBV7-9 TGTGCCAGCAGCCCCCCGGGACTCAAAAACATTCAGTACTTC CASSPPGLKNIQYF
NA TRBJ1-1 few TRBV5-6 TGTGCCAGCAGCCTGTCTGTGGGGGAAGCTTTCTTT CASSLSVGEAFF
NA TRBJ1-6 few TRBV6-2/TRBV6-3 TGTGCCAGCAGTTTAGACTATTCACCCCTCCACTTT CASSLDYSPLHF
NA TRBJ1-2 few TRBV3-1 TGTGCCAGCAGCCCCCCGGGGGAACCCTATGGCTACACCTTC CASSPPGEPYGYTF
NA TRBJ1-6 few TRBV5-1 TGCGCCAGCAGCCTACGATGGAGGAGCGAACCCCTCCACTTT CASSLRWRSEPLHF
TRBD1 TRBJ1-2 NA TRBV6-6 TGTGCCAGCTCTTGGGACAGGGGACCTACTGGCTACACCTTC CASSWDRGPTGYTF
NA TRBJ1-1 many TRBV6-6 TGTGCCAGCAGTTACTCGGTTCGCTTGAACACTGAAGCTTTCTTT CASSYSVRLNTEAFF
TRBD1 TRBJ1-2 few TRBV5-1 TGCGCCAGCAGCTTGGAGGGCGAACAGGGGGAGTACACCTTC CASSLEGEQGEYTF
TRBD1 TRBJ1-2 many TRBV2 TGTGCCAGCAGTGTGGACAGGGGAAACTATGGCTACACCTTC CASSVDRGNYGYTF
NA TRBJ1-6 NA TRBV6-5 TGTGCCAGCAGTTACTTCGGGCATGACTCACCCCTCCACTTT CASSYFGHDSPLHF
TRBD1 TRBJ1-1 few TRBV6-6 TGTGCCAGCAAGAAGAGTTCCGGGACAGGGGACACTGAAGCTTTCTTT CASKKSSGTGDTEAFF
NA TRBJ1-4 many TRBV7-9 TGTGCCAGCAGTCCGACGGGGGCGGTCGGGGCTGATGAAAAACTGTTTTTT CASSPTGAVGADEKLFF